The 17 T cell receptor beta chains presented below share a single source sample, sequenced in a study of beta chain features in type 1 diabetes. Every bit of the isolated RNA underwent reverse transcription, so sequencing read expressed TCRB transcripts. Some clones are missing from TCRdb's copy, which holds only in-frame ones; the method was immunoSEQ multiplex PCR. The profile shows roughly 100,000 clones, approximately 30% of them singletons. Their cognate antigens are unknown. Points from the study as a whole: For Type 1 diabetes patients, all four CD4+ subsets carried TCRB CDR3s that were moderately but significantly shorter.

Material for sequencing was central memory CD4+ T cells from blood. These receptors came from a woman under 30 with type 1 diabetes.

The chain has TRBV5-5 and TRBJ2-3, with D maybe TRBD2 (5 bases). V shed 2 bases and J shed 4 bases, with 11 bases lying between them. The CDR3 has 14 amino acids. The germline V gene has CDR1 SGHKS and CDR2 YYEKEE (reference sequence). The CDR3 DNA sequence: TGTGCCAGCAGCTTCACTAGTGCGTCAGATACGCAGTATTTT. This encodes CASSFTSASDTQYF.

This chain joins TRBV6-5 and TRBJ1-2; the match to TRBD1 covers 8 bases. V was pared by 6 bases and J by 6 bases, with 9 bases of the junction left unmatched. This CDR3 contains 14 residues. Looked up from germline, CDR1 is MNHEY and CDR2 is SVGAGI. The CDR3 DNA sequence: TGTGCCAGCAGAGGACAGGGAACGACGGATGGCTACACCTTC. This gives the protein CASRGQGTTDGYTF.

V and J are TRBV27 and TRBJ1-2; 9 nucleotides align to TRBD1. CDR3 length equals 16 residues. Germline assignment: CDR1 MNHEY and CDR2 SMNVEV (reference sequence). V lost 4 bases, J lost 8 bases, and 14 bases stayed unmatched. The CDR3 region is CASSSIDLGTGHGYTF. The CDR3 region has the DNA TGTGCCAGCAGTTCCATCGACCTGGGGACAGGGCACGGCTACACCTTC.

The chain employs TRBV10-3 and TRBJ1-1, with D perhaps matching TRBD1 (6 bases). Germline V gives CDR1 ENHRY, CDR2 SYGVKD. V lost 10 bases and J lost 0, with 12 bases in between. The CDR3 totals 13 residues. CDR3 nucleotide sequence: TGTGCCACCTACAGGGCGATGAACACTGAAGCTTTCTTT. It encodes CATYRAMNTEAFF.

The J gene is TRBJ2-2, the V gene TRBV5-1, with TRBD1 matching over 9 bases. CDR3 size: 18 residues. The trim removed 1 base at V and 0 bases at J, leaving 7 bases unmatched. Germline V CDR1 and CDR2: SGHRS, YFSETQ. The CDR3 loop reads CASSLKATGGSNTGELFF. CDR3 bases: TGCGCCAGCAGCTTGAAGGCCACAGGGGGCTCGAACACCGGGGAGCTGTTTTTT.

This clone was recorded a few times. The chain joins TRBV5-4 to TRBJ1-4; 9 nucleotides agree with TRBD1. This CDR3 spans 14 amino acids. Trimming removed 3 bases from V and 8 bases from J; junction bases left unmatched: 5. Germline-derived CDR1 and CDR2 are SGHNT and YYREEE (reference sequence). CDR3 DNA sequence: TGTGCCAGCAGCTCACAGGGGGCTGAAGAAAAACTGTTTTTT. Residues: CASSSQGAEEKLFF.

The chain links TRBV5-4 to TRBJ1-1; 8 bases match TRBD1. J lost 1 base, V lost 5 bases, and 4 bases had no gene match. This CDR3 has 14 amino acids. CDR1 SGHNT and CDR2 YYREEE come from the germline V gene (reference sequence). CDR3 sequence (DNA): TGTGCCAGCAGACCAGACAGGGGGAACACTGAAGCTTTCTTT. Its protein product is CASRPDRGNTEAFF.

This clone turned up a few times. The chain couples TRBV11-2 to TRBJ2-5, with 7 positions matching TRBD1. V lost 2 bases and J lost 5; bases outside the gene matches: 11. This CDR3 has 16 amino acids. Per the germline V gene, CDR1 is SGHAT and CDR2 is FQNNGV. The CDR3: CASSLQPRQGAETQYF. CDR3 nucleotides: TGTGCCAGCAGCTTACAACCGAGACAGGGTGCGGAGACCCAGTACTTC.

V gene TRBV19 combines with J gene TRBJ2-3; 10 bases line up with TRBD1. The V gene end was trimmed by 5 bases and the J gene end by 7 bases; junction bases not matched to a gene: 6. Germline V gene lookup returns CDR1 LNHDA and CDR2 SQIVND (reference sequence). The CDR3 loop spans 14 amino acids. The CDR3 DNA reads TGTGCCAGTAGTGTACCGGGACAGGGGTATACGCAGTATTTT. It codes for CASSVPGQGYTQYF.

This chain connects TRBV29-1 to TRBJ1-3; D gene ambiguous. The CDR3 is 13 residues long. Trimming removed 4 bases at V and 0 bases at J, with 7 bases between. Looked up from germline, CDR1 is SQVTM and CDR2 is ANQGSEA. CDR3 in amino acids: CSVVSASGNTIYF. CDR3 sequence (DNA): TGCAGCGTTGTGAGTGCCTCTGGAAACACCATATATTTT.

This clone has just a few counts. V is TRBV28 and J is TRBJ2-4; 7 nucleotides match TRBD2. The J segment lost 1 base and the V segment lost 6 bases, leaving 9 bases of the junction unmatched. This CDR3 is built from 16 residues. Germline assignment: CDR1 MDHEN and CDR2 SYDVKM. The CDR3 DNA sequence: TGTGCCAGCAGAACAAAAGCGGGGACCGCCAAAAACATTCAGTACTTC. Residues: CASRTKAGTAKNIQYF.

This clone has a handful of counts. This CDR3 reads CASGTGLYNEQFF. The CDR3 DNA sequence: TGTGCTTCCGGGACAGGGCTTTACAATGAGCAGTTCTTC. This chain joins TRBV11-2 and TRBJ2-1; 9 nucleotides agree with TRBD1. This CDR3 has 13 residues. Germline lookup yields CDR1 SGHAT and CDR2 FQNNGV.

This clone appeared many times. The chain carries TRBV5-1 and TRBJ2-3; D gene unclear. Germline V gene data show CDR1 as SGHRS and CDR2 as YFSETQ. The CDR3 loop spans 14 amino acids. Trimming removed 0 bases at V and 1 base at J, with 6 bases between. The CDR3 bases are TGCGCCAGCAGCTTGGATCAGGGCACAGATACGCAGTATTTT. Translating gives CASSLDQGTDTQYF.

This clone has only a few counts. The chain uses TRBV7-2 and TRBJ2-1, with a tentative D call TRBD1 (5 bases). Trimming took off 0 bases at V and 3 bases at J, with 12 bases between the two ends. The CDR3 contains 16 residues. Germline V gene sequence: CDR1 SGHTA, CDR2 FQGNSA. The CDR3 DNA follows: TGTGCCAGCAGCTTAGCCGACAGACAACTCTACAATGAGCAGTTCTTC. Translated, it gives CASSLADRQLYNEQFF.

The chain has TRBV28 and TRBJ1-5; D not resolved. This CDR3 is 13 amino acids long. Germline loops: CDR1 MDHEN, CDR2 SYDVKM. V lost 6 bases and J 4 bases, leaving 10 bases between the germline ends. The CDR3 DNA is TGTGCCAGCAGCGGAGATTGGAATCAGCCCCAGCATTTT. Its protein product is CASSGDWNQPQHF.

This chain links TRBV5-1 with TRBJ2-5; D is possibly TRBD2 (5 bases). From germline, CDR1 is SGHRS and CDR2 YFSETQ. The V and J ends lost 2 bases and 1 base respectively, with 9 bases between them. The CDR3 is 14 residues long. The CDR3 is CASSFSSAQETQYF. DNA of the CDR3: TGCGCCAGCAGCTTCAGTAGCGCCCAAGAGACCCAGTACTTC.

The V and J genes are TRBV9 and TRBJ1-5; possible D gene TRBD1, 6 bases. V lost 2 bases, J lost 5 bases, and 11 bases lay in between. CDR3 size: 14 residues. The germline V gene has CDR1 SGDLS and CDR2 YYNGEE. The CDR3 sequence: CASSVTGGDQPQHF. In nucleotides, the CDR3 is TGTGCCAGCAGCGTGACAGGTGGGGATCAGCCCCAGCATTTT. The entire variable domain, with the rest obtained from reference TRBV9 and TRBJ1-5, is as follows: DSGVTQTPKHLITATGQRVTLRCSPRSGDLSVYWYQQSLDQGLQFLIQYYNGEERAKGNILERFSAQQFPDLHSELNLSSLELGDSALYFCASSVTGGDQPQHFGDGTRLSIL.